This is a list of T cell receptor beta chains from one sample in a study of T-cell memory formation after mild COVID-19. TCRdb redid the calling of the 5' RACE reads with MiXCR, one entry per CDR3 protein. The data hold under 200,000 distinct CDR3 sequences, with approximately 10% observed a single time. Sequences were obtained from PBMCs or a T cell subset sorted from them (not recorded which). These receptors were taken from a man aged 18-30 years who had mild COVID-19 (a few samples of this study predate the infection). Cell type and time point are not known. Both conserved end residues are part of each CDR3. The D gene is left open where the match is weak. Rows may omit the clone size; those that give it use once, few, many or a size class.

clone_size	j_call	d_call	v_call	cdr3_aa	cdr3_nt
.	TRBJ1-1	.	TRBV5-1	CASRAGTSNTEAFF	TGCGCCAGCAGGGCCGGGACATCGAACACTGAAGCTTTCTTT
few	TRBJ1-1	.	TRBV21-1	CASRPTVTEYTEAFF	TGTGCCAGCCGGCCGACAGTGACTGAGTACACTGAAGCTTTCTTT
.	TRBJ2-5	TRBD2	TRBV6-2/TRBV6-3	CAINRWGGKEETQYF	TGTGCCATTAACCGGTGGGGGGGAAAGGAAGAGACCCAGTACTTC
few	TRBJ1-1	.	TRBV12-3/TRBV12-4	CASSLGVREFVAFF	TGTGCCAGCAGTTTAGGCGTCAGGGAATTTGTAGCTTTCTTT
.	TRBJ1-2	.	TRBV7-2	CASSFTTGGYGYTF	TGTGCCAGCAGCTTCACCACCGGGGGCTATGGCTACACCTTC
few	TRBJ1-1	.	TRBV6-2/TRBV6-3	CASSYPITGLNTEAFF	TGTGCCAGCAGTTACCCGATAACAGGGTTGAACACTGAAGCTTTCTTT
.	TRBJ2-1	TRBD2	TRBV7-3	CASSFTGGAYNEQFF	TGTGCCAGCAGCTTTACGGGGGGTGCCTACAATGAGCAGTTCTTC
.	TRBJ2-5	TRBD2	TRBV7-6	CASSPGLAGDSEETQYF	TGTGCCAGCAGTCCGGGACTAGCGGGAGATTCAGAAGAGACCCAGTACTTC
.	TRBJ2-3	TRBD1	TRBV6-5	CASRYDRVVDTQYF	TGTGCCAGCAGATATGACAGGGTGGTTGATACGCAGTATTTT
.	TRBJ2-3	TRBD1	TRBV5-1	CASSLPGTGITDTQYF	TGCGCCAGCAGCTTGCCCGGGACAGGGATCACAGATACGCAGTATTTT
many	TRBJ1-1	.	TRBV24-1	CATSDTGTSEAFF	TGTGCCACCAGTGATACAGGTACGTCTGAAGCTTTCTTT
.	TRBJ2-5	.	TRBV11-2	CASSRLGQRDGGTQYF	TGTGCCAGCAGCCGCCTCGGACAGAGAGACGGGGGGACCCAGTACTTC
few	TRBJ2-7	TRBD2	TRBV6-5	CASSNSLAGGHYEQYF	TGTGCCAGCAGTAACTCCCTAGCGGGGGGGCACTACGAGCAGTACTTC
.	TRBJ1-2	.	TRBV28	CASGPGGHYGYTF	TGTGCCAGCGGGCCGGGGGGCCACTATGGCTACACCTTC
.	TRBJ1-2	TRBD1	TRBV5-1	CASSVDRGFPYGYTF	TGCGCCAGCAGCGTCGACAGGGGCTTTCCCTATGGCTACACCTTC
.	TRBJ2-7	.	TRBV6-2/TRBV6-3	CASSYTSRGLATYEQYF	TGTGCCAGCAGTTACACCTCTAGAGGACTGGCAACCTACGAGCAGTACTTC
.	TRBJ2-7	.	TRBV3-1	CASRPHDSTYEQYF	TGTGCCAGCAGACCACACGACAGCACCTACGAGCAGTACTTC
.	TRBJ2-7	.	TRBV5-4	CASSFGGPVQYF	TGTGCCAGCAGCTTCGGGGGGCCGGTGCAGTACTTC
few	TRBJ1-6	.	TRBV28	CASSFSSASSYNSPLHF	TGTGCCAGCAGTTTTTCAAGTGCCTCGTCCTATAATTCACCCCTCCACTTT
once	TRBJ1-5	.	TRBV20-1	CSARADSNQPQHF	TGCAGTGCTAGGGCGGACAGCAATCAGCCCCAGCATTTT
.	TRBJ2-2	.	TRBV7-2	CASSPWGGQNTGELFF	TGTGCCAGCAGCCCCTGGGGGGGACAAAACACCGGGGAGCTGTTTTTT
.	TRBJ1-5	.	TRBV2	CASVGHKDQPQHF	TGTGCCAGCGTAGGACACAAAGATCAGCCCCAGCATTTT
few	TRBJ2-2	TRBD2	TRBV6-5	CASSYSGAGAGRGELFF	TGTGCCAGCAGTTACTCGGGAGCGGGGGCTGGCAGGGGGGAGCTGTTTTTT
few	TRBJ2-1	.	TRBV20-1	CSASPSSSYNEQFF	TGCAGTGCTAGCCCCTCGAGCTCCTACAATGAGCAGTTCTTC